This TCR beta chain was found in a study of somatic mutations in cytotoxic T cells in rheumatoid arthritis. On the study more broadly: In some cases, T-cell populations stained with V beta antibodies were flow-sorted at nearly 100% purity, and these included V beta1+ cells sequenced for TCRB.

Libraries were prepared by immunoSEQ multiplex PCR; TCRdb keeps only in-frame clonotypes and omits some of them. The sample has approximately 5,800 clones, 65% to 80% seen once. Findings and limits, study-wide: The top CD8+ clone topped 20% of CD8+ cells in about an eighth of the roughly 60 patients. It was found that CD8+ T-cell clonality in rheumatoid arthritis patients did not differ significantly from that in age-matched healthy controls.

The table lists this clone with a count of one. Its antigen remains unknown. The J segment lost 5 bases and the V segment lost 8 bases, leaving 10 bases of the junction unmatched. CDR1 MNHEY and CDR2 SMNVEV come from the germline V gene (reference sequence). This CDR3 is 14 amino acids long. The genes are TRBV27 and TRBJ2-7; 9 bases match TRBD2. The TCR comes from a woman aged 45 to 65 in good health. The sequenced sample was CD8+ T cells sorted from blood. The CDR3 sequence: CASGISGGLDEQYF. The DNA of the CDR3 is TGTGCCAGCGGGATCAGCGGGGGGCTAGACGAGCAGTACTTC.